The source of this T cell receptor beta chain is a study of T cell changes during pregnancy in multiple sclerosis (dated by TCRdb to the late 2010s). Notes on the research overall: The study looked at changes in the T cell repertoire across pregnancy in women with multiple sclerosis.

Concerning this clone: There is no known antigen for this receptor. Base qualities are missing; no much larger clone stands one base away.

V lost 6 bases and J lost 3 bases; the stretch between them is 8 bases long. Including cysteine and phenylalanine, the CDR3 has 13 amino acids. Solely the CDR3 DNA is kept, with 39 bases framed from the first base. CDR1 and CDR2 are drawn from the germline V gene: MNHNS, SASEGT. Preparation of the library involved the immunoSEQ multiplex PCR assay. Imported from immuneACCESS, the table was reduced by TCRdb to in-frame sequences with V and J called. These copies leave out some clones; in studies compared against another copy, an unresolved V gene accounts for under half, and the cause of the remainder is not known. The sample data list about 65,000 clones, and 85% to 95% of these were observed just once. Of the sample, approximately 3% is held by the ten largest clones.

The sequences come from CD8+ T cells from peripheral blood mononuclear cells, collected in the third trimester of pregnancy. Here the chain combines TRBV6-1 and TRBJ1-4, with the D segment identity uncertain. This TCR was recovered from a female donor in good health, enrolled as a control in a pregnancy study. The DNA is as follows: TGTGCCAGCAGGCATGGCCCTAATGAAAAACTGTTTTTT. This codes for CASRHGPNEKLFF.